The clone carrying this T cell receptor beta chain was detected a few times. Its antigen is not identified. MiXCR, run by TCRdb on the RT-PCR reads, gives a single entry per CDR3 protein. This sample has more than 250,000 distinct CDR3 sequences, with around a fifth found just once. The CDR3 sequence is 13 residues long. With 3 bases removed from V and 7 bases from J, the gap between germline ends came to 10 bases. The germline V gene encodes CDR1 MNHEY and CDR2 SVGAGI. This record comes from a study of response to subunit inactivated influenza vaccine. General study points: It was the authors' suggestion that each seasonal influenza vaccination recruits few new T cells.

The clonotype originates from a man in his fifties or sixties who received an inactivated influenza vaccine. The rearrangement links TRBV6-5 to TRBJ2-1, with no clear D. The starting material was PBMCs from blood, obtained less than 22 months after vaccination. CDR3 sequence: CASSYSLVNEQFF. As DNA, the CDR3 is TGTGCCAGCAGTTATAGCCTAGTAAATGAGCAGTTCTTC.